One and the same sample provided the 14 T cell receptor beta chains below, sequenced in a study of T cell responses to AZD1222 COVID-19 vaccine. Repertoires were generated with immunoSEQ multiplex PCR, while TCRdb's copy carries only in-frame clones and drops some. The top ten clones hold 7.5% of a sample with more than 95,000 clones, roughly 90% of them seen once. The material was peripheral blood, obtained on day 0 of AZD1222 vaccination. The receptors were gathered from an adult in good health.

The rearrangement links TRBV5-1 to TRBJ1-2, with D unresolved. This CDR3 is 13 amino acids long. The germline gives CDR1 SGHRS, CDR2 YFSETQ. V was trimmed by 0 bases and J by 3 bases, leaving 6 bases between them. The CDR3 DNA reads TGCGCCAGCAGCTTGGAGGCAGACTATGGCTACACCTTC. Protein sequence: CASSLEADYGYTF.

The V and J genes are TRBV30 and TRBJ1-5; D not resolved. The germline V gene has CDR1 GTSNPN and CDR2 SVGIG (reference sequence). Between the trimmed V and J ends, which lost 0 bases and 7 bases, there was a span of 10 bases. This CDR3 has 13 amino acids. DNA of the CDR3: TGTGCCTGGAGTGTACCCCCCAGGCAGCCCCAGCATTTT. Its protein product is CAWSVPPRQPQHF.

The CDR3 is CASSYWGDSNQPQHF. CDR3 DNA sequence: TGTGCCAGCAGTTACTGGGGAGATAGCAATCAGCCCCAGCATTTT. The V call is TRBV6-5, the J call TRBJ1-5; no firm D call. The CDR3 is made up of 15 amino acids. V lost 1 base to trimming and J lost 0 bases, with 7 bases between them. Germline-derived CDR1 and CDR2 are MNHEY and SVGAGI.

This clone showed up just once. The CDR3 region is CASSEEIPGGYNEQFF. The CDR3 bases are TGTGCCAGCAGTGAAGAGATCCCAGGGGGATACAATGAGCAGTTCTTC. V gene TRBV6-1 combines with J gene TRBJ2-1; 7 positions match TRBD1. J gave up 4 bases and V 1 base, and 7 bases lay outside the gene matches. Looked up from germline, CDR1 is MNHNS and CDR2 is SASEGT. CDR3 length: 16 amino acids.

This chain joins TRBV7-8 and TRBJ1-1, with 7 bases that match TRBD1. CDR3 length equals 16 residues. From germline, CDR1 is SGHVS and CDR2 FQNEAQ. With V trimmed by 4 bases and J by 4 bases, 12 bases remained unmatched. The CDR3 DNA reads TGTGCCAGCAGCTATAGGGGCCGACAGGGAAGCACTGAAGCTTTCTTT. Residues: CASSYRGRQGSTEAFF.

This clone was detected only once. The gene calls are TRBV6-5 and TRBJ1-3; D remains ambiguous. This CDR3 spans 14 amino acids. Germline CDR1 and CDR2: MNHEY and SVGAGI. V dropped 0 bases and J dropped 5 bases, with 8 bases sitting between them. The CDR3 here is CASSYSTNRNTIYF. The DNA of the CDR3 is TGTGCCAGCAGTTACTCGACGAACCGAAACACCATATATTTT.

CDR3 region: CASSQDIGRSVYTF. The CDR3 DNA reads TGTGCCAGCAGCCAAGATATCGGCAGGTCAGTCTACACCTTC. The chain recombines TRBV4-2 with TRBJ1-2; no reliable D call. Germline assignment: CDR1 LGHNA and CDR2 YNFKEQ. CDR3 length: 14 amino acids. V dropped 0 bases and J dropped 10 bases, with 15 bases sitting between them.

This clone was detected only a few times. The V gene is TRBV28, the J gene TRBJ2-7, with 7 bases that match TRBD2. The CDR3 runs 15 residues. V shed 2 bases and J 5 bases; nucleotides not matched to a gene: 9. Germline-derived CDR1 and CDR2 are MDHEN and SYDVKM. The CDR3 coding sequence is TGTGCCAGCAGTTTACCGGGAACACGGGGGGACGAGCAGTACTTC. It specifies CASSLPGTRGDEQYF.

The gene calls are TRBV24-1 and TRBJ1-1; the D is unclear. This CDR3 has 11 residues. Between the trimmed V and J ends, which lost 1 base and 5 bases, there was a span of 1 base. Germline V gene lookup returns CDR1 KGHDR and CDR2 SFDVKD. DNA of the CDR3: TGTGCCACCAGTGATTTAACTGAAGCTTTCTTT. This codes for CATSDLTEAFF.

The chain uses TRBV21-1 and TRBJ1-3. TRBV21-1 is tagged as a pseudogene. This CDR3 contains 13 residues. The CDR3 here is CASSPFLTNTIYF. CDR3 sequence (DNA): TGTGCCAGCAGCCCCTTCCTTACAAACACCATATATTTT.

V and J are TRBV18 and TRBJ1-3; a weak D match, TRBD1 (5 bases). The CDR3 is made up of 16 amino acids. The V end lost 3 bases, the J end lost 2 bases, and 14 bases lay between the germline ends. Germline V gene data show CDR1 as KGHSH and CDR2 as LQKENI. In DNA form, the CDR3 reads TGTGCCAGCTCACCCGGAGCGGGGCTAACTGGAAACACCATATATTTT. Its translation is CASSPGAGLTGNTIYF.

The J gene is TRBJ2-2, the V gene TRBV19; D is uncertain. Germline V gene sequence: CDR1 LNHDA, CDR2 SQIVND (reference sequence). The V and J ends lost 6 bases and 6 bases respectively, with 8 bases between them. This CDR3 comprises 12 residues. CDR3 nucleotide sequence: TGTGCCAGTAGGCTTGGGGCCGGGGAGCTGTTTTTT. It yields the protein CASRLGAGELFF.

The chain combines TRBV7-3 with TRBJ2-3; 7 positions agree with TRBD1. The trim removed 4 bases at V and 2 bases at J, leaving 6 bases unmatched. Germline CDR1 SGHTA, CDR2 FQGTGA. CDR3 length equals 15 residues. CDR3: CASSSGQAITDTQYF. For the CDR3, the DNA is TGTGCCAGCAGCTCCGGACAGGCGATCACAGATACGCAGTATTTT. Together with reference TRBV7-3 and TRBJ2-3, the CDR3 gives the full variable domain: GAGVSQTPSNKVTEKGKYVELRCDPISGHTALYWYRQSLGQGPEFLIYFQGTGAADDSGLPNDRFFAVRPEGSVSTLKIQRTERGDSAVYLCASSSGQAITDTQYFGPGTRLTVL.

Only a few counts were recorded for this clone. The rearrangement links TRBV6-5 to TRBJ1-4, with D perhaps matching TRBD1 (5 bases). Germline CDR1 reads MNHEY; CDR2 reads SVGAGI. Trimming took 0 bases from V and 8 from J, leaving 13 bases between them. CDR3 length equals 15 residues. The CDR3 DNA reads TGTGCCAGCAGTTACTCGAGAGGGGTAGGGGAAAAACTGTTTTTT. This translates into CASSYSRGVGEKLFF.